The TCR beta chain described here comes from a study of cytomegalovirus exposure and HLA in healthy donors. CDR1 and CDR2 from the germline V gene are MDHEN and SYDVKM. This CDR3 has 14 amino acids. V shed 6 bases, J shed 8 bases, and the junction held 9 bases outside the gene matches. The study's findings and limits: Most observed TCR sequences were rare, whereas some public TCRs were detected in many donors. There were several of the most significant clusters that appeared linked to common viral pathogens in a later analysis. In an earlier analysis, most TCR beta V segments were productive about 87% or about 30% of the time. Near-uniform donor sequencing depth was presumed by presence/absence analyses.

Primers included in the PCR were 60 Vbeta and 13 Jbeta primers. Repertoires were generated with immunoSEQ multiplex PCR, while TCRdb's copy carries only in-frame clones and drops some. The table records 210,000 or so clones, over 60% of them present only once. Remarks on this clone: Its antigen remains unknown.

V gene TRBV28 combines with J gene TRBJ2-1; 8 bases map to TRBD1. The sequenced sample was PBMCs. The sequence derives from a man between 18 and 29 years old in good health and CMV-seronegative. The CDR3 reads CASSSRTGRDEQFF. The CDR3 DNA follows: TGTGCCAGCAGCAGTAGGACAGGGCGCGATGAGCAGTTCTTC.